Each of the 6 T cell receptor beta chains below was sequenced from the same sample in a study of blood T cell repertoires in COVID-19. Profiling relied on immunoSEQ multiplex PCR, and the TCRdb table lists in-frame clones only, not all of them. The sample comprises 190,000 or so clones, 85% to 90% of which are singletons, and 0.7% to 0.8% rests with the top ten. Material for sequencing was peripheral blood. All receptors come from a woman in her 70s with acute or convalescent COVID-19.

The CDR3, as DNA: TGTGCCAGCAGCCTCATCACCGGGACAAGAGTAACCGAGCAGTACTTC. Translation gives CASSLITGTRVTEQYF. The genes are TRBV27 and TRBJ2-7; a possible D gene is TRBD1 (6 bases). Between the trimmed V and J ends, which lost 6 bases and 6 bases, there was a span of 24 bases. From germline, CDR1 is MNHEY and CDR2 SMNVEV (reference sequence). This CDR3 is built from 16 residues.

The CDR3 here is CASSLVVGASGSYEQYF. CDR3 DNA sequence: TGTGCCAGCAGCTTAGTGGTGGGGGCTAGCGGGTCCTACGAGCAGTACTTC. V and J are TRBV7-2 and TRBJ2-7; 8 bases are a match to TRBD2. This CDR3 is 17 amino acids long. Losses at the gene ends were 1 base for V and 1 base for J; bases not matched to a gene: 9. Germline CDR1 is SGHTA and CDR2 is FQGNSA.

The chain joins TRBV5-1 to TRBJ2-1, with TRBD2 matching over 9 bases. The CDR3 spans 14 residues. With 5 bases clipped from V and 4 bases from J, the junction kept 4 bases outside the gene matches. Germline V gene data show CDR1 as SGHRS and CDR2 as YFSETQ. The CDR3: CASRGAGGYNEQFF. For the CDR3, the DNA is TGCGCCAGCAGGGGCGCGGGAGGGTACAATGAGCAGTTCTTC.

This rearrangement joins TRBV19 to TRBJ1-2; D is undetermined. The germline V gene has CDR1 LNHDA and CDR2 SQIVND (reference sequence). With 6 bases removed from V and 0 bases from J, the gap between germline ends came to 11 bases. The CDR3 runs to 14 residues. As DNA, the CDR3 is TGTGCCAGTAGCCCCACCCGGGCTAACTATGGCTACACCTTC. Its translation: CASSPTRANYGYTF.

J is TRBJ1-1 and V is TRBV3-1 (or the pseudogene TRBV3-2), with 9 bases aligning to TRBD1. With V trimmed by 1 base and J by 6 bases, 6 bases remained unmatched. The CDR3 extends over 15 amino acids. From germline, CDR1 is LGHDT and CDR2 YNNKEL (reference sequence). The CDR3 here is CASSQARGQGSEAFF. DNA of the CDR3: TGTGCCAGCAGCCAAGCGAGGGGACAGGGTTCTGAAGCTTTCTTT.

The chain carries TRBV5-1 and TRBJ2-7; no clear D. Germline lookup yields CDR1 SGHRS and CDR2 YFSETQ. V lost 1 base and J lost 0, with 11 bases in between. CDR3 length: 15 amino acids. In DNA form, the CDR3 reads TGCGCCAGCAGCTTGCTGTTTGGCCCCTCCTACGAGCAGTACTTC. This encodes CASSLLFGPSYEQYF.